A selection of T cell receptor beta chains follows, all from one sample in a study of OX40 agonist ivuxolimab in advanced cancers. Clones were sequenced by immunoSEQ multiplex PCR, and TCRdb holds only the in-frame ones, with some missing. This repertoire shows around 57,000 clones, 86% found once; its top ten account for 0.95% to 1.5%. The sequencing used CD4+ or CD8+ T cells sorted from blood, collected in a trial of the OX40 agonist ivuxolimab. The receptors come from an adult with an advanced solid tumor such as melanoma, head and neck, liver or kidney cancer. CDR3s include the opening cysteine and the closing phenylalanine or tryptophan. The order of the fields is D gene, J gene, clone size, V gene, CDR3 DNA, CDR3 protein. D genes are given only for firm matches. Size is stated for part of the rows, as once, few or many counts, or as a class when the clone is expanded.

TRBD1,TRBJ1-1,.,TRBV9,TGTGCCAGCAGCGCCTCAGCAGGGGGATGGACTGAAGCTTTCTTT,CASSASAGGWTEAFF
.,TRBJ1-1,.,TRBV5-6,TGTGCCAGCAGCCGGGGAGATGTGGGCACTGAAGCTTTCTTT,CASSRGDVGTEAFF
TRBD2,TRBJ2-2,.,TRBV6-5,TGTGCCAGCAGTTACGGGACTAGAAACACCGGGGAGCTGTTTTTT,CASSYGTRNTGELFF
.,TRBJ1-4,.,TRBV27,TGTGCCAGCAGGTACTCGGGGTTGACTAATGAAAAACTGTTTTTT,CASRYSGLTNEKLFF
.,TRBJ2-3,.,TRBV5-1,TGCGCCAGCAGCCAAGGGACCAACACAGATACGCAGTATTTT,CASSQGTNTDTQYF
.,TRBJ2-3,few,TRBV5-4,TGTGCCAGCAGCGCGTGGGTGGGACACCCAGGGGGGGATACAGATACGCAGTATTTT,CASSAWVGHPGGDTDTQYF
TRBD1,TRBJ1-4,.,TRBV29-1,TGCAGCGGTGGACAGGGAAACGAAAAACTGTTTTTT,CSGGQGNEKLFF
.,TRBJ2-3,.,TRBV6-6,TGTGCCAGCAGTTACTTAGCTAGGACAGATACGCAGTATTTT,CASSYLARTDTQYF
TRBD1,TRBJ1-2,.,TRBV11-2,TGTGCCAGCAGCCTTACAGGGGAGTATGGCTACACCTTC,CASSLTGEYGYTF
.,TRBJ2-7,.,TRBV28,TGTGCCAGCAGGGAGACGAGATCCTACGAGCAGTACTTC,CASRETRSYEQYF
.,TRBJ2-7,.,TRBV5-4,TGTGCCAGCAGCTTGAACTCCTACGAGCAGTACTTC,CASSLNSYEQYF
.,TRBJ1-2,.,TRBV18,TGTGCCAGCTCACCACCGGCGACAGGCTATGGCTACACCTTC,CASSPPATGYGYTF
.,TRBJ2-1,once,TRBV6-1,TGTGCCAGCAGTGAAGCAGGGACGACAAGCCTCTACAATGAGCAGTTCTTC,CASSEAGTTSLYNEQFF
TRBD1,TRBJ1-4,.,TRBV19,TGTGCCAGTCAAAGGCCGGGACAGGGACATGAAAAACTGTTTTTT,CASQRPGQGHEKLFF
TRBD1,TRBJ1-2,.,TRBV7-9,TGTGCCAGCAGCCGTCCCGGGGCAGGGGGACAACTTAGGTATGGCTACACCTTC,CASSRPGAGGQLRYGYTF
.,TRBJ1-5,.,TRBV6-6,TGTGCCAGCAGTTACCCTCTGGGAGGGAATCAGCCCCAGCATTTT,CASSYPLGGNQPQHF
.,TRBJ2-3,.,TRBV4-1,TGCGCCAGCAGCCAAGATCGCGGCTTCGAGGCCCCAGATACGCAGTATTTT,CASSQDRGFEAPDTQYF
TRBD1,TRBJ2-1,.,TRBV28,TGTGCCAGCAGCCCCCCTGGGACAGCCTCCTACAATGAGCAGTTCTTC,CASSPPGTASYNEQFF
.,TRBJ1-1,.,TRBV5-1,TGCGCCAGCAGCTTGGCCGTAGGAAGGAACACTGAAGCTTTCTTT,CASSLAVGRNTEAFF
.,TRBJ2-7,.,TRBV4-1,TGCGCCAGCAGCCCGACGGACGGAGAGCAGTACTTC,CASSPTDGEQYF
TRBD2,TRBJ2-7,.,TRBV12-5,TGTGCTAGTGGTTTGATGACTAGCGGGAGGTACGAGCAGTACTTC,CASGLMTSGRYEQYF
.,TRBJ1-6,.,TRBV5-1,TGCGCCAGCAGCTTGGAGGGGGTAATTTATAATTCACCCCTCCACTTT,CASSLEGVIYNSPLHF
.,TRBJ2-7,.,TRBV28,TGTGCCAGCAGGGGCTTAGTGGGGGAGCAGTACTTC,CASRGLVGEQYF
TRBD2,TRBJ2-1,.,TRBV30,TGTGCCTGGAGTCCCCGGACTAGCGCTTACAATGAGCAGTTCTTC,CAWSPRTSAYNEQFF
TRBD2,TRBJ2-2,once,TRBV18,TGTGCCAGCTCACCACAGGCGGGAGCGACCGGGGAGCTGTTTTTT,CASSPQAGATGELFF
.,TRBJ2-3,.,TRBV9,TGTGCCAGCAGCGTAGCTTCTCGGGCAGATACGCAGTATTTT,CASSVASRADTQYF
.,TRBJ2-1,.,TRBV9,TGTGCCAGCAGCGCATCAAACCACCTATCCTACAATGAGCAGTTCTTC,CASSASNHLSYNEQFF
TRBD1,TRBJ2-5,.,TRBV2,TGTGCCAGCAGTCTTACTAACGACAGGGCGGAGACCCAGTACTTC,CASSLTNDRAETQYF
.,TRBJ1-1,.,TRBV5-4,TGTGCCAGCACCAAGGACGGAGGCCTTGGGAACACTGAAGCTTTCTTT,CASTKDGGLGNTEAFF
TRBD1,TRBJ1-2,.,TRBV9,TGTGCCAGCAGCGGGGGACAGGGCTATGGCTACACCTTC,CASSGGQGYGYTF
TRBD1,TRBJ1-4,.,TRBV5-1,TGCGCCAGCAGCCTTCAGACAGGGACTAATGAAAAACTGTTTTTT,CASSLQTGTNEKLFF
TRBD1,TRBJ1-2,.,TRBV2,TGTGCCAGCAAGGACAGGGGCTATGGCTACACCTTC,CASKDRGYGYTF
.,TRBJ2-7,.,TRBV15,TGTGCCACCAGCAGAGATAACAGCTACGAGCAGTACTTC,CATSRDNSYEQYF
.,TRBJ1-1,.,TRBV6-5,TGTGCCAGCATGGGGAGCGCTGAAGCTTTCTTT,CASMGSAEAFF
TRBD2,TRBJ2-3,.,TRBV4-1,TGCGCCAGCAGCCAAGATTTCAAGCGGGAGCCAGATACGCAGTATTTT,CASSQDFKREPDTQYF
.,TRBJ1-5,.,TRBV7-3,TGTGCCAGCAGCTTAGTGGGTACCAGCAATCAGCCCCAGCATTTT,CASSLVGTSNQPQHF
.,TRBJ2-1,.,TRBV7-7,TGTGCTAGCAGCTTATATGGGACATCGAATGAGCAGTTCTTC,CASSLYGTSNEQFF
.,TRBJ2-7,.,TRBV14,TGTGCCAGCAGCCAAGGGACGACCACCGAGCAGTACTTC,CASSQGTTTEQYF
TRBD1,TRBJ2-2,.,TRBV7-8,TGTGCCAGCAGCCCTGGGCCGGCCAGGGGGCAAGCGGAGCTGTTTTTT,CASSPGPARGQAELFF
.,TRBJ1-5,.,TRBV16,TGTGCCAGCAGCCCCCAGACGGGCGGTCAGCCCCAGCATTTT,CASSPQTGGQPQHF
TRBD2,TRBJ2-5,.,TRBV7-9,TGTGCCAGCAGGCGGACTAGCGGGAGTTTCGAGACCCAGTACTTC,CASRRTSGSFETQYF